Presented here are 5 T cell receptor beta chains from one specimen sequenced in a study of cytomegalovirus exposure and HLA in healthy donors. Vbeta (60) and Jbeta (13) primers were used in the PCR. Using immunoSEQ multiplex PCR, the repertoire was profiled, and TCRdb retains in-frame clones only, with some absent. Here the sample spans 180,000 or so clones, roughly 9.5% being singletons. Input material: PBMCs. Receptors were obtained from a woman in her twenties or thirties in good health and CMV-seropositive.

The table lists this clone with a few counts. V usage is TRBV7-9 and J usage is TRBJ1-4; TRBD1 matches at 8 bases. CDR1 SEHNR and CDR2 FQNEAQ come from the germline V gene (reference sequence). Unmatched junction bases numbered 0, after V lost 1 base and J lost 8 bases. CDR3 length: 13 amino acids. CDR3 loop: CASSLGQGEKLFF. CDR3 DNA sequence: TGTGCCAGCAGCTTAGGACAGGGGGAAAAACTGTTTTTT.

V gene TRBV5-6 combines with J gene TRBJ1-2; a possible D gene is TRBD1 (6 bases). CDR3 length: 13 residues. Per germline, CDR1 SGHDT and CDR2 YYEEEE. Trimming took 0 bases from V and 8 from J, leaving 11 bases between them. As DNA, the CDR3 is TGTGCCAGCAGCTTGGGCAGGGGTGGGGGCTACACCTTC. Amino acid sequence: CASSLGRGGGYTF.

CDR3 amino acids: CSVEVGGGTEAFF. CDR3 nucleotide sequence: TGCAGCGTTGAAGTCGGGGGGGGCACTGAAGCTTTCTTT. This chain uses TRBV29-1 with TRBJ1-1; the D gene is possibly TRBD1 (5 bases). In germline, CDR1 is SQVTM, CDR2 ANQGSEA. The CDR3 is made up of 13 amino acids. V was pared by 1 base and J by 4 bases, with 10 bases between.

J is TRBJ2-1 and V is TRBV7-9, with D uncertain. In germline, CDR1 is SEHNR, CDR2 FQNEAQ (reference sequence). V was clipped by 3 bases and J by 0 bases, with 9 bases between them. The CDR3 covers 15 residues. Here the CDR3 reads CASSLVYFSYNEQFF. As DNA, the CDR3 is TGTGCCAGCAGCTTGGTGTACTTCTCCTACAATGAGCAGTTCTTC.

This clone was observed a few times. Different DNA sequences within this sample yield the same CDR3. V usage is TRBV5-4 and J usage is TRBJ2-7, with TRBD2 as a possible D gene (5 bases). V was cut by 1 base and J by 4 bases, with 6 bases left in between. This CDR3 is built from 12 residues. The germline V gene encodes CDR1 SGHNT and CDR2 YYREEE (reference sequence). CDR3 sequence (DNA): TGTGCCAGCAGCTTGCGGGGTTACGAGCAGTACTTC. This codes for CASSLRGYEQYF.